This T cell receptor (beta chain) was sequenced during a study of CXCR3-negative and CXCR3-positive naive CD8 T cells. General observations from the study: Higher TRB CDR3 hydrophobicity marked CXCR3-positive naive cells relative to CXCR3-negative naive cells.

On this clonotype: Its specificity is unknown.

Per germline, CDR1 SGHRS and CDR2 YFSETQ. The CDR3 consists of 15 residues. 5' RACE with UMI labels generated the TRB cDNA libraries. TCRdb reprocessed the 5' RACE reads and reports one entry per CDR3 protein, with no DNA. This table lists 150,000 or so distinct CDR3 sequences. Sequencing was performed on naive CXCR3+ CD8+ T cells from blood. Subset described: CD45RO-CCR7+CD27+CD95- naive CD8+ T cells expressing CXCR3 (TNR3+). The chain combines TRBV5-1 with TRBJ2-7. This TCR was sampled from a human donor in good health. Some clones in this sample may be carry-over from other donors' samples. CDR3 protein: CASSAGQVEIYEQYF.